In its sample, the clone carrying this T cell receptor (beta chain) was seen many times. These data are taken from a study of naive and memory T cell subsets. The CDR3 extends over 13 amino acids. V was pared by 6 bases and J by 5 bases, with 7 bases of the junction left unmatched. Germline lookup yields CDR1 SQVTM and CDR2 ANQGSEA. The SP2 primer and nested alpha and beta constant region primers amplified ligated cDNA in four rounds. From the 5' RACE reads, TCRdb called clonotypes with MiXCR, one entry per CDR3 protein. The sample consists of tens of thousands of distinct CDR3 sequences, about 7.1% of them appearing once. TCR cDNA received a 3' ligated oligonucleotide that carried a UMI.

This TCR was sampled from a female donor in good health. This rearrangement joins TRBV29-1 to TRBJ1-1; 9 bases match TRBD1. In DNA, the CDR3 is TGCAGCGTCGGGACAGGGTTTAGTACTGAAGCTTTCTTT. Amino acid sequence: CSVGTGFSTEAFF.